The 28 T cell receptor beta chains below come from one sample, sequenced in a study of neoadjuvant anti-PD-1 for oral cavity cancer. The table came from immunoSEQ multiplex PCR; TCRdb's copy has only in-frame clones and leaves some out. The sample comprises under 85,000 clones, around 80% of which are singletons, and over 3% rests with the top ten. The source material was PBMCs, sampled before nivolumab (anti-PD-1) treatment. These receptors originate from a person between 35 and 79 years old with oral cavity squamous cell carcinoma.

This clone was counted ten times or more. V usage is TRBV5-8 and J usage is TRBJ1-2; D gene uncertain. V was pared by 0 bases and J by 7 bases, with 7 bases between. Germline V gene data show CDR1 as SGHTS and CDR2 as YDEGEE. This CDR3 is 12 amino acids long. The CDR3 bases are TGTGCCAGCAGCTTGGGGACTATTGGCTACACCTTC. Residues: CASSLGTIGYTF.

The V call is TRBV14, the J call TRBJ1-1; 7 positions agree with TRBD1. Per the germline V gene, CDR1 is SGHDN and CDR2 is FVKESK. J was trimmed by 10 bases and V by 4 bases; bases with no gene match: 9. The CDR3 loop spans 13 amino acids. CDR3 protein: CASSPRDSTGAFF. CDR3 coding DNA: TGTGCCAGCAGCCCCCGGGACAGTACAGGAGCTTTCTTT.

This clone was seen only once. The rearrangement uses TRBV5-1 and TRBJ2-1; 7 bases match TRBD1. Germline trimming cut 3 bases from V and 0 bases from J; bases unmatched to any gene: 9. Germline V CDR1 and CDR2: SGHRS, YFSETQ. The CDR3 length is 17 residues. CDR3 amino acids: CASSWDSLLSSYNEQFF. In nucleotides, the CDR3 is TGCGCCAGCAGCTGGGACAGCCTTTTAAGCTCCTACAATGAGCAGTTCTTC.

The J gene is TRBJ2-7, the V gene TRBV4-1, with 9 bases identical to TRBD1. Germline lookup yields CDR1 MGHRA and CDR2 YSYEKL. Trimming took 1 base from V and 4 from J; bases not matched to a gene: 5. This CDR3 is built from 15 residues. Written as DNA, the CDR3 is TGCGCCAGCAGCCAAGCCCGACAGGGGGTATACGAGCAGTACTTC. Translating it yields CASSQARQGVYEQYF.

The chain combines TRBV5-6 with TRBJ2-1; the D is unclear. Trimming removed 0 bases from V and 0 bases from J, with 13 bases in between. From germline, CDR1 is SGHDT and CDR2 YYEEEE. This CDR3 has 17 amino acids. The CDR3 here is CASSLAIRADSYNEQFF. In DNA, the CDR3 is TGTGCCAGCAGCTTGGCCATCCGGGCGGACTCCTACAATGAGCAGTTCTTC.

This clone was found a few times. The V gene is TRBV5-1, the J gene TRBJ2-5; D perhaps matches TRBD2 (6 bases). CDR1 is SGHRS and CDR2 is YFSETQ in the germline V gene. This CDR3 spans 14 amino acids. Trimming took 6 bases from V and 1 from J, leaving 13 bases between them. The CDR3 nucleotides are TGCGCCAGCACGAATAGCGGAGCCCAAGAGACCCAGTACTTC. Translation: CASTNSGAQETQYF.

This chain uses TRBV6-5 with TRBJ1-2, with 8 nucleotides matching TRBD1. This CDR3 has 15 amino acids. The V segment lost 0 bases and the J segment 8 bases; nucleotides outside the gene matches: 8. From germline, CDR1 is MNHEY and CDR2 SVGAGI. CDR3 amino acids: CASSYSTGAVVGYTF. The CDR3 DNA reads TGTGCCAGCAGTTACTCGACAGGGGCAGTTGTAGGCTACACCTTC.

The genes are TRBV4-1 and TRBJ2-2; D call uncertain. V was shortened by 4 bases and J by 4 bases, with 13 bases between the two germline ends. Per the germline V gene, CDR1 is MGHRA and CDR2 is YSYEKL. This CDR3 region has 15 residues. CDR3 nucleotides: TGCGCCAGCAGCCTTTCCCCGGAAAGCACCGGGGAGCTGTTTTTT. This sequence encodes CASSLSPESTGELFF.

The V gene is TRBV10-1, the J gene TRBJ2-5; 7 bases align to TRBD2. Germline V lookup: CDR1 WNHNN, CDR2 SYGVQD (reference sequence). This CDR3 has 13 residues. J lost 4 bases, V lost 6 bases, and 5 bases had no gene match. DNA of the CDR3: TGCGCCAGCAGCCATGGGGGGGGAGAGACCCAGTACTTC. It is translated as CASSHGGGETQYF.

V is TRBV6-5 and J is TRBJ1-2; D uncertain. Germline assignment: CDR1 MNHEY and CDR2 SVGAGI. V was shortened by 4 bases and J by 5 bases, with 5 bases between the two germline ends. The CDR3 runs 11 residues. CDR3 loop: CASSWKYGYTF. The CDR3 nucleotides read TGTGCCAGCAGTTGGAAGTATGGCTACACCTTC.

The V gene is TRBV28, the J gene TRBJ1-2; the D is unclear. The V gene's germline CDR1 is MDHEN and CDR2 SYDVKM. The CDR3 has 14 amino acids. The V end was cut by 4 bases, the J end by 8 bases, with 17 bases between. The CDR3 region is CASSSRAGAIGYTF. The CDR3 region has the DNA TGTGCCAGCAGTTCCCGGGCAGGTGCTATCGGCTACACCTTC.

The V call is TRBV29-1, the J call TRBJ2-3; D perhaps matches TRBD2 (7 bases). There are 13 residues in the CDR3. Germline V gives CDR1 SQVTM, CDR2 ANQGSEA. Trimming took off 5 bases at V and 15 bases at J, with 24 bases between the two ends. The CDR3 here is CSVSGLVGGGEYF. Written as DNA, the CDR3 is TGCAGCGTTAGTGGGCTAGTAGGGGGAGGGGAATATTTT.

The rearrangement uses TRBV7-3 and TRBJ2-5; possible D gene TRBD2, 6 bases. This CDR3 has 15 amino acids. Per germline, CDR1 SGHTA and CDR2 FQGTGA. Trimming pared 5 bases from V and 1 base from J, leaving 14 bases between. In DNA, the CDR3 is TGTGCCAGCAGCGTAGGAGGGAGTGGCCAAGAGACCCAGTACTTC. It specifies CASSVGGSGQETQYF.

The chain carries TRBV6-1 and TRBJ2-3, with 10 bases that match TRBD2. This CDR3 region has 15 residues. Germline V gene sequence: CDR1 MNHNS, CDR2 SASEGT. V lost 6 bases and J lost 4; bases outside the gene matches: 7. The CDR3, as DNA: TGTGCCAGCAGGAGCGGGGGGGTTGGCTCAGATACGCAGTATTTT. Its translation: CASRSGGVGSDTQYF.

This clone showed up just a few times. This chain joins TRBV7-2 and TRBJ2-7, with TRBD2 matching over 10 bases. The CDR3 has 15 residues. V lost 5 bases, J lost 7 bases, and 11 bases stayed unmatched. CDR1 and CDR2 (germline): SGHTA, FQGNSA. CDR3 bases: TGTGCCAGCAGCCCGAACGGCCTAGCGGGAGCTGAGCAGTACTTC. Protein: CASSPNGLAGAEQYF. Using reference TRBV7-2 and TRBJ2-7 for the parts outside the CDR3, the full variable domain is GAGVSQSPSNKVTEKGKDVELRCDPISGHTALYWYRQSLGQGLEFLIYFQGNSAPDKSGLPSDRFSAERTGGSVSTLTIQRTQQEDSAVYLCASSPNGLAGAEQYFGPGTRLTVT.

This sequence joins TRBV28 and TRBJ2-6; 7 bases line up with TRBD2. Germline CDR1 is MDHEN and CDR2 is SYDVKM. CDR3 length equals 15 residues. Trimming at V came to 3 bases and at J to 2 bases, leaving 1 base not matched to a gene. The CDR3 is CASSLGGAGANVLTF. The CDR3 nucleotides read TGTGCCAGCAGTTTGGGGGGGGCTGGGGCCAACGTCCTGACTTTC.

V usage is TRBV20-1 and J usage is TRBJ2-7; D remains unclear. CDR3 length: 11 amino acids. CDR1 and CDR2 (germline): DFQATT, SNEGSKA (reference sequence). The CDR3 nucleotides read TGCAGGCCGTCGGGCCCCCAGGTGCAGTACTTC. It is translated as CRPSGPQVQYF.

This rearrangement joins TRBV9 to TRBJ2-2; TRBD1 agrees at 10 bases. Germline trimming cut 4 bases from V and 4 bases from J; bases unmatched to any gene: 7. There are 16 residues in the CDR3. Per the germline V gene, CDR1 is SGDLS and CDR2 is YYNGEE. In DNA, the CDR3 is TGTGCCAGCAGCCCCCAGGGACAGGGGTTCACCGGGGAGCTGTTTTTT. It is translated as CASSPQGQGFTGELFF. Complete variable domain (other parts from reference TRBV9 and TRBJ2-2): DSGVTQTPKHLITATGQRVTLRCSPRSGDLSVYWYQQSLDQGLQFLIQYYNGEERAKGNILERFSAQQFPDLHSELNLSSLELGDSALYFCASSPQGQGFTGELFFGEGSRLTVL.

The CDR3 sequence is CASSPGLASNEQFF. In DNA, the CDR3 is TGTGCCAGCAGTCCTGGACTAGCCTCCAATGAGCAGTTCTTC. The rearrangement joins TRBV7-3 to TRBJ2-1, with 8 bases aligning to TRBD2. Germline CDR1 is SGHTA and CDR2 is FQGTGA. The CDR3 totals 14 residues. The V segment lost 6 bases and the J segment 6 bases; nucleotides outside the gene matches: 7.

The chain carries TRBV10-3 and TRBJ2-6, with D tentatively TRBD2 (5 bases). V was shortened by 0 bases and J by 0 bases, with 9 bases between the two germline ends. Per germline, CDR1 ENHRY and CDR2 SYGVKD. This CDR3 has 17 residues. CDR3 sequence reads: CAISESGRTSGANVLTF. The CDR3, as DNA: TGTGCCATCAGTGAGTCTGGGAGAACCTCTGGGGCCAACGTCCTGACTTTC.

The chain combines TRBV19 with TRBJ1-1; TRBD1 might be the D (6 bases). Germline CDR1 LNHDA, CDR2 SQIVND (reference sequence). The ends were cut back, 7 bases at V and 6 bases at J, with 18 bases in the middle. The CDR3 consists of 14 residues. The CDR3 coding sequence is TGTGCCAGTACCCCCCCTCACAGGGTTGCTGAAGCTTTCTTT. Its translation: CASTPPHRVAEAFF.

The rearrangement uses TRBV15 and TRBJ2-5; D not resolved. CDR1 is LNHNV and CDR2 is YYDKDF in the germline V gene (reference sequence). This CDR3 comprises 13 residues. The V and J ends lost 4 bases and 3 bases respectively, with 9 bases between them. This chain's CDR3 is CATSKYGEETQYF. The CDR3 DNA reads TGTGCCACCAGCAAGTACGGAGAAGAGACCCAGTACTTC.

V and J are TRBV19 and TRBJ2-1; D ambiguous. Between the trimmed V and J ends, which lost 8 bases and 0 bases, there was a span of 11 bases. The CDR3 is 14 amino acids. Germline V gene data show CDR1 as LNHDA and CDR2 as SQIVND (reference sequence). This CDR3 is CASSDLLSYNEQFF. As DNA, the CDR3 is TGTGCCAGTTCCGACCTCCTCTCCTACAATGAGCAGTTCTTC.

This chain links TRBV5-1 with TRBJ2-7, with 9 bases that match TRBD2. The CDR3 extends over 14 amino acids. Germline assignment: CDR1 SGHRS and CDR2 YFSETQ. Trimming removed 3 bases from V and 5 bases from J; junction bases left unmatched: 6. CDR3 residues: CASSSDLAGNEQYF. The CDR3 nucleotides read TGCGCCAGCAGCTCTGACCTAGCGGGAAACGAGCAGTACTTC.

This clone appeared once. This sequence joins TRBV2 and TRBJ1-1; 8 nucleotides agree with TRBD1. This CDR3 is built from 15 residues. CDR1 and CDR2 from the germline V gene are SNHLY and FYNNEI. Losses at the gene ends were 4 bases for V and 4 bases for J; bases not matched to a gene: 8. CDR3 sequence (DNA): TGTGCCAGCAGTGGTTCAGGGGGCGCGAGCACTGAAGCTTTCTTT. This translates into CASSGSGGASTEAFF.

The chain employs TRBV11-2 and TRBJ2-1; 7 bases agree with TRBD1. This CDR3 has 14 residues. CDR1 and CDR2 from the germline V gene are SGHAT and FQNNGV. V lost 5 bases, J lost 10 bases, and 11 bases stayed unmatched. The CDR3 loop reads CASSRGQAYSEQFF. The CDR3 coding sequence is TGTGCCAGCAGCAGGGGGCAGGCGTACTCCGAGCAGTTCTTC.

The rearrangement links TRBV2 to TRBJ1-1; the match to TRBD1 covers 7 bases. The CDR3 spans 13 residues. The V and J ends lost 7 bases and 1 base, in that order; junction bases with no gene match: 3. CDR1 is SNHLY, CDR2 FYNNEI, per germline. CDR3 residues: CASTRQGNTEAFF. As DNA, the CDR3 is TGTGCCAGCACCAGACAGGGGAACACTGAAGCTTTCTTT. Together with reference TRBV2 and TRBJ1-1, the CDR3 gives the full variable domain: EPEVTQTPSHQVTQMGQEVILRCVPISNHLYFYWYRQILGQKVEFLVSFYNNEISEKSEIFDDQFSVERPDGSNFTLKIRSTKLEDSAMYFCASTRQGNTEAFFGQGTRLTVV.

This chain connects TRBV4-2 to TRBJ1-3; TRBD1 aligns across 7 bases. The CDR3 is made up of 16 amino acids. With 1 base clipped from V and 4 bases from J, the junction kept 7 bases outside the gene matches. Germline V lookup: CDR1 LGHNA, CDR2 YNFKEQ. CDR3 DNA: TGTGCCAGCAGCCAAGCAGGGGGTATGTCGGGAAACACCATATATTTT. Its protein product is CASSQAGGMSGNTIYF.